These T cell receptor beta chains were read from a single sample in a study of T-cell memory formation after mild COVID-19. MiXCR, applied by TCRdb to the 5' RACE reads, yields one record per CDR3 protein. The profile covers roughly 450,000 distinct CDR3 sequences, with roughly 18% appearing a single time and roughly 12% taken by the ten largest. Sequenced: PBMCs or a T cell subset sorted from them (not recorded which). These receptors originate from an adult woman who had mild COVID-19 (a few samples of this study predate the infection). Cell type and time point are not known. CDR3s include the opening cysteine and the closing phenylalanine or tryptophan. The order of the fields is J gene, V gene, CDR3 protein.

J gene: TRBJ2-7; V gene: TRBV24-1; CDR3 protein: CATSDLRRGEQYF
J gene: TRBJ2-7; V gene: TRBV6-6; CDR3 protein: CASTHGRTITYEQYF
J gene: TRBJ2-7; V gene: TRBV19; CDR3 protein: CASSPKGPPYEQYF
J gene: TRBJ2-3; V gene: TRBV30; CDR3 protein: CAWSVNQGDTQYF
J gene: TRBJ2-7; V gene: TRBV7-9; CDR3 protein: CASSLVAGVYEQYF
J gene: TRBJ1-2; V gene: TRBV9; CDR3 protein: CASSDPEEGAYGYTF
J gene: TRBJ2-7; V gene: TRBV2; CDR3 protein: CASRVGGGDEQYF
J gene: TRBJ1-4; V gene: TRBV3-1; CDR3 protein: CASSQTGQLLFF
J gene: TRBJ1-1; V gene: TRBV6-6; CDR3 protein: CASSYSDSREAFF
J gene: TRBJ2-5; V gene: TRBV12-3/TRBV12-4; CDR3 protein: CASSLMSGGGWETQYF
J gene: TRBJ2-1; V gene: TRBV27; CDR3 protein: CASSWSWRDEQFF
J gene: TRBJ1-1; V gene: TRBV5-1; CDR3 protein: CASSLAAGAGGTEAFF
J gene: TRBJ2-3; V gene: TRBV30; CDR3 protein: CAWSFGSLTDTQYF
J gene: TRBJ2-7; V gene: TRBV3-1; CDR3 protein: CASSEAPAGADEQYF
J gene: TRBJ2-7; V gene: TRBV11-2; CDR3 protein: CASSSGPVGKQYF
J gene: TRBJ1-1; V gene: TRBV14; CDR3 protein: CASRASGANTEAFF
J gene: TRBJ2-3; V gene: TRBV2; CDR3 protein: CANGGTDTQYF
J gene: TRBJ2-5; V gene: TRBV27; CDR3 protein: CASSALDGPETQYF
J gene: TRBJ2-7; V gene: TRBV24-1; CDR3 protein: CATQGAGDYEQYF
J gene: TRBJ1-5; V gene: TRBV19; CDR3 protein: CASSIVGAAGVNQPQHF
J gene: TRBJ1-1; V gene: TRBV5-1; CDR3 protein: CASRDGGGTEAFF
J gene: TRBJ1-6; V gene: TRBV4-1; CDR3 protein: CASSQDVGGNSPLHF
J gene: TRBJ2-7; V gene: TRBV7-9; CDR3 protein: CASSHTLRAVEQYF
J gene: TRBJ2-7; V gene: TRBV4-1; CDR3 protein: CASSRHLTGGPYEQYF
J gene: TRBJ2-7; V gene: TRBV29-1; CDR3 protein: CSVDGQGAGEQYF
J gene: TRBJ1-3; V gene: TRBV24-1; CDR3 protein: CATSDYRNTIYF
J gene: TRBJ2-2; V gene: TRBV2; CDR3 protein: CASSTPLAGGRSAGELFF
J gene: TRBJ1-5; V gene: TRBV7-9; CDR3 protein: CASSSSSGGGQPQHF
J gene: TRBJ1-2; V gene: TRBV6-6; CDR3 protein: CASSRTGGSYGYTF
J gene: TRBJ1-2; V gene: TRBV29-1; CDR3 protein: CSVGMGLF
J gene: TRBJ1-1; V gene: TRBV30; CDR3 protein: CAWSKVRRDTEAFF
J gene: TRBJ2-2; V gene: TRBV18; CDR3 protein: CASSRLSGSNTGELFF
J gene: TRBJ1-3; V gene: TRBV3-1; CDR3 protein: CASSHGTAGNTIYF
J gene: TRBJ2-7; V gene: TRBV18; CDR3 protein: CASSPKDEQYF
J gene: TRBJ1-5; V gene: TRBV2; CDR3 protein: CASSESPPGQPQHF
J gene: TRBJ1-5; V gene: TRBV18; CDR3 protein: CASSPGGPNQPQHF
J gene: TRBJ1-1; V gene: TRBV7-9; CDR3 protein: CASSAGVRAEAFF
J gene: TRBJ1-1; V gene: TRBV12-3/TRBV12-4; CDR3 protein: CASSSTFPPEAFF
J gene: TRBJ2-2; V gene: TRBV7-2; CDR3 protein: CASSSFSELGELFF
J gene: TRBJ2-5; V gene: TRBV12-3/TRBV12-4; CDR3 protein: CASSFSGGKKETQYF